This T cell receptor beta chain was captured by sequencing in a study of shared clonotypes between healthy human individuals. V lost 1 base and J 2 bases, leaving 9 bases between the germline ends. CDR1 and CDR2 (germline): SGHRS, YFSETQ. There are 15 residues in the CDR3. Sequencing was performed with immunoSEQ multiplex PCR; in TCRdb, only in-frame clones are kept and a portion is missing. The data hold millions of clones, with 95% observed a single time. Input material: naive CD4+ T cells sorted from blood. The subset was: CD45RA+ positively selected. This clonotype originated in a man aged 18 to 30 in good health. The V gene is TRBV5-1, the J gene TRBJ2-2; D gene uncertain. The CDR3: CASSLSALNTGELFF. Here the CDR3 DNA reads TGCGCCAGCAGCTTGAGCGCGCTAAACACCGGGGAGCTGTTTTTT.